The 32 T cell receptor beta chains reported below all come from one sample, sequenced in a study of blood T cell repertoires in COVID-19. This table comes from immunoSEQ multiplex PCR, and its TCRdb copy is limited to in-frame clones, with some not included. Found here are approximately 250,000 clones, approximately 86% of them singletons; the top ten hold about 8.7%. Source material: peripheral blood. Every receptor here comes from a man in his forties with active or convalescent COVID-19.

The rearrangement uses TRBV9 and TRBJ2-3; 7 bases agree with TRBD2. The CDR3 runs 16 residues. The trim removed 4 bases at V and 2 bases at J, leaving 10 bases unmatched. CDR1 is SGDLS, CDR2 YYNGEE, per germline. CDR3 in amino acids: CASSLRAGIYTDTQYF. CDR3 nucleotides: TGTGCCAGCAGCTTAAGAGCGGGAATCTACACAGATACGCAGTATTTT.

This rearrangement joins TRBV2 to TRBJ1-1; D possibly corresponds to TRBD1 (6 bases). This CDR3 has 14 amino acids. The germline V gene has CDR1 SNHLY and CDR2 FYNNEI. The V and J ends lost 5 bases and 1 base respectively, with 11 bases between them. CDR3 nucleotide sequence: TGTGCCAGCAGTAGACAGGTTCCGAACACTGAAGCTTTCTTT. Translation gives CASSRQVPNTEAFF.

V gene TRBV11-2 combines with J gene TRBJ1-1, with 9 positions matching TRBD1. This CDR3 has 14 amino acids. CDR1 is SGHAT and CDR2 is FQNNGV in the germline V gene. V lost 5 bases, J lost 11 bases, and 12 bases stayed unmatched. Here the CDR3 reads CASSQGQGSSRAFF. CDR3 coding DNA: TGTGCCAGCAGCCAGGGACAGGGCTCCTCGAGGGCTTTCTTT.

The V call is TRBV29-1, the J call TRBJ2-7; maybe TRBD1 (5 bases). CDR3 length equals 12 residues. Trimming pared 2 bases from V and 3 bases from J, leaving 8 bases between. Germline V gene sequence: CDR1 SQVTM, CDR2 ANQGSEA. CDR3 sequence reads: CSVESRDYEQYF. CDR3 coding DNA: TGCAGCGTTGAAAGCAGGGACTACGAGCAGTACTTC.

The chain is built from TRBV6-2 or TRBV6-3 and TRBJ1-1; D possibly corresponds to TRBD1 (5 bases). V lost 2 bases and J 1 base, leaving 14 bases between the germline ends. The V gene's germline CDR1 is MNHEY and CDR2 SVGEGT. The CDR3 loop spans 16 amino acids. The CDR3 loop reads CASSYRVGRGNTEAFF. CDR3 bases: TGTGCCAGCAGTTACCGGGTAGGGAGGGGGAACACTGAAGCTTTCTTT.

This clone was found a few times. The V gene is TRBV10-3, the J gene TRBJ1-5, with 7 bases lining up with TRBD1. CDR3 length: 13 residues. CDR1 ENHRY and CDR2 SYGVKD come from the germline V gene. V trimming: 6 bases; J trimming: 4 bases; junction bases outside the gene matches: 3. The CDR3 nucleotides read TGTGCCATCAGGCAGGGGGAGAATCAGCCCCAGCATTTT. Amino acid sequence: CAIRQGENQPQHF.

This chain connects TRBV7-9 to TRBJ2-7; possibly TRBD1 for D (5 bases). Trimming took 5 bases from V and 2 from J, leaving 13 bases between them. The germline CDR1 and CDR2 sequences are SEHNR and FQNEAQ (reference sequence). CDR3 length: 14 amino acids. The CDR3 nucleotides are TGTGCCAGCAGCAACCAGGGAAGGGCCTACGAGCAGTACTTC. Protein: CASSNQGRAYEQYF.

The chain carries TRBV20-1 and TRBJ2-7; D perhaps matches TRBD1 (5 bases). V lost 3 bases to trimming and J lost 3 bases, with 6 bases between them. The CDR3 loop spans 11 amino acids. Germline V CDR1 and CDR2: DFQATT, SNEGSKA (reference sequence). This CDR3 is CSARDNYEQYF. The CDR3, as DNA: TGCAGTGCTAGGGACAACTACGAGCAGTACTTC.

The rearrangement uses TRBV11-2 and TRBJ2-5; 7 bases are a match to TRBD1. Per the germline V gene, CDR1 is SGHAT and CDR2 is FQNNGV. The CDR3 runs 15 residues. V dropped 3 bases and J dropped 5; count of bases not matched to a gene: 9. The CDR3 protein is CASSLTDRAVETQYF. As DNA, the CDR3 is TGTGCCAGCAGCTTGACCGACAGGGCAGTGGAGACCCAGTACTTC.

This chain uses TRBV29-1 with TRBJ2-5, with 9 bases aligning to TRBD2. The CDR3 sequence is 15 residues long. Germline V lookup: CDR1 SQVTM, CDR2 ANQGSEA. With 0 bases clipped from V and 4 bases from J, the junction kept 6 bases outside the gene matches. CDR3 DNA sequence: TGCAGCGTTGAAGATGGTAGCGGGAGTCGAGAGACCCAGTACTTC. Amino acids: CSVEDGSGSRETQYF.

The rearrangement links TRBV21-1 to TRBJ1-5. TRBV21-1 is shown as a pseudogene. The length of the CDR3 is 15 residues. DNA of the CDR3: TGTGCCATCAAAAGCGGGGGAAGGGGCAATCAGCCCCAGCATTTT. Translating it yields CAIKSGGRGNQPQHF.

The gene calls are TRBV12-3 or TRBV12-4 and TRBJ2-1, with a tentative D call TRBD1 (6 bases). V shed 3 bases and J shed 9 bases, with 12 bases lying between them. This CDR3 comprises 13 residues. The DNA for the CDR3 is TGTGCCAGCAGTTTGGGGCAGGGGAGTGAGCAGTTCTTC. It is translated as CASSLGQGSEQFF.

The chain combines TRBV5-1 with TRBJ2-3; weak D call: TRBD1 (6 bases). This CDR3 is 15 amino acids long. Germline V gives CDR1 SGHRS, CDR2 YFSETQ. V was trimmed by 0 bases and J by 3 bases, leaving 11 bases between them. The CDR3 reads CASSLESRGTDTQYF. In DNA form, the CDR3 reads TGCGCCAGCAGCTTGGAAAGCAGGGGAACAGATACGCAGTATTTT.

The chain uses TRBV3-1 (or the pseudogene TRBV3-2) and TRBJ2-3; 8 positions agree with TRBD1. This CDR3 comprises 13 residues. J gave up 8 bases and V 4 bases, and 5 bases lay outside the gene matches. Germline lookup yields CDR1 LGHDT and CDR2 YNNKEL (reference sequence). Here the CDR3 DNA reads TGTGCCAGCAGCCCCAGGGGGCATGGTACGCAGTATTTT. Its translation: CASSPRGHGTQYF.

The CDR3 protein is CNDNPPELAGKGGETQYF. The CDR3 DNA follows: TGTAACGACAACCCCCCCGAACTAGCGGGAAAGGGAGGAGAGACCCAGTACTTC. The rearrangement uses TRBV9 and TRBJ2-5, with 10 bases fitting TRBD2. CDR3 length: 18 amino acids. Germline CDR1 and CDR2: SGDLS and YYNGEE.

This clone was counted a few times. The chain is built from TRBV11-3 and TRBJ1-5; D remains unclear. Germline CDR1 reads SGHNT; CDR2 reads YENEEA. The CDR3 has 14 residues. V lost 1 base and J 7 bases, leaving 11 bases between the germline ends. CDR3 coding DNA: TGTGCCAGCAGCTTAGGGGGAGCGGGGCAGCCCCAGCATTTT. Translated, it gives CASSLGGAGQPQHF.

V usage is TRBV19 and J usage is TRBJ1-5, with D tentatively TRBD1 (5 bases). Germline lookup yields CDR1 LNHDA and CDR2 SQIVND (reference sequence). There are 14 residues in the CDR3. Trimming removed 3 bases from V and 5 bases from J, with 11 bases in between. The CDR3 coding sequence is TGTGCCAGTAGTATCTGGGGGGACGATCAGCCCCAGCATTTT. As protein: CASSIWGDDQPQHF.

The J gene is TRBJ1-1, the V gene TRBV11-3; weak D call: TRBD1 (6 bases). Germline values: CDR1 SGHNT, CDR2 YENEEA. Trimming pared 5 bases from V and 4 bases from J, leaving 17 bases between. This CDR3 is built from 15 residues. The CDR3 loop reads CASSPRGEGVTEAFF. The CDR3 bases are TGTGCCAGCAGCCCAAGAGGGGAGGGGGTCACTGAAGCTTTCTTT. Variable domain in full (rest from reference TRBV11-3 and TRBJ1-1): EAGVVQSPRYKIIEKKQPVAFWCNPISGHNTLYWYLQNLGQGPELLIRYENEEAVDDSQLPKDRFSAERLKGVDSTLKIQPAELGDSAVYLCASSPRGEGVTEAFFGQGTRLTVV.

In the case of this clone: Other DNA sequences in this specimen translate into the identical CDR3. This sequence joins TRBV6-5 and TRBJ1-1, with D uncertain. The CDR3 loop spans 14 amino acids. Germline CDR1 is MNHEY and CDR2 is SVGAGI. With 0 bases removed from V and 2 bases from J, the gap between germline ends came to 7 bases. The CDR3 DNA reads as TGTGCCAGCAGTTACTCCCCAGGTAACACTGAAGCTTTCTTT. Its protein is CASSYSPGNTEAFF.

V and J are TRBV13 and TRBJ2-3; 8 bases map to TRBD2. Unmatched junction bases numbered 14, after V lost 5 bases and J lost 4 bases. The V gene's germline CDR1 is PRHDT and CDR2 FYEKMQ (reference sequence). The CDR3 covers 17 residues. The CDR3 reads CASSTRLGRGGADTQYF. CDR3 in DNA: TGTGCCAGCAGCACCCGACTTGGTCGGGGGGGTGCAGATACGCAGTATTTT.

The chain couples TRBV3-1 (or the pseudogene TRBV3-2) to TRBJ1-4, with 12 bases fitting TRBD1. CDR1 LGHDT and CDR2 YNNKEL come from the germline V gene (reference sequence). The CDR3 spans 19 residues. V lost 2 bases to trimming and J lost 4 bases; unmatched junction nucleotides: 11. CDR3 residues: CASSQHPGQGAESNEKLFF. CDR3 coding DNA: TGTGCCAGCAGCCAACACCCGGGACAGGGGGCGGAAAGTAATGAAAAACTGTTTTTT.

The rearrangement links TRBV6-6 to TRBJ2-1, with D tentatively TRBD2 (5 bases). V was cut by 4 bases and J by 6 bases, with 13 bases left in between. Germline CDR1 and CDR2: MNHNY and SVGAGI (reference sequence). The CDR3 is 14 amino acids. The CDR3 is CASSSPGLGNEQFF. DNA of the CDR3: TGTGCCAGCAGTTCTCCCGGACTCGGCAATGAGCAGTTCTTC.

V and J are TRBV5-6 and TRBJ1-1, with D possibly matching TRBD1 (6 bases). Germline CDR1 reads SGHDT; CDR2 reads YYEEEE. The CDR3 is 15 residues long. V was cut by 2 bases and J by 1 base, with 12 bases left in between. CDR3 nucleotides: TGTGCCAGCAGCTTAGAGGGGGATCGGAACACTGAAGCTTTCTTT. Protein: CASSLEGDRNTEAFF.

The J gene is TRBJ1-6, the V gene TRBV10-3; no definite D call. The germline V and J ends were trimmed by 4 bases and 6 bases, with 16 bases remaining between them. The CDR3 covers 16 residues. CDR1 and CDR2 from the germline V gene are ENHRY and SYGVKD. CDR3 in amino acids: CAISGYRAGGNSPLHF. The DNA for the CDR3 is TGTGCCATCAGTGGATACCGCGCCGGAGGTAATTCACCCCTCCACTTT.

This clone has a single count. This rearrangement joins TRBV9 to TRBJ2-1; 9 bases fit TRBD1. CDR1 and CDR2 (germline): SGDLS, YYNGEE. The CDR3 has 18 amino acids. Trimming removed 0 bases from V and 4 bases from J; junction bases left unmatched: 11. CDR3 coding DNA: TGTGCCAGCAGCGTAGTCGGGACAGGGTCTTTCTCTTACAATGAGCAGTTCTTC. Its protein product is CASSVVGTGSFSYNEQFF.

The CDR3 sequence: CASSQDTGGGETQYF. DNA of the CDR3: TGTGCCAGCAGCCAAGATACAGGGGGCGGGGAGACCCAGTACTTC. The genes are TRBV6-5 and TRBJ2-5, with 9 positions matching TRBD1. The CDR3 is made up of 15 amino acids. V dropped 6 bases and J dropped 5; count of bases not matched to a gene: 10. In germline, CDR1 is MNHEY, CDR2 SVGAGI.

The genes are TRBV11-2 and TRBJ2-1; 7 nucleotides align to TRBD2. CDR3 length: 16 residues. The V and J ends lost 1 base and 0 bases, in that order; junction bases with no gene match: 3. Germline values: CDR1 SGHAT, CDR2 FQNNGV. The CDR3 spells CASSLGAGSSYNEQFF. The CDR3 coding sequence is TGTGCCAGCAGCTTAGGAGCGGGGAGCTCCTACAATGAGCAGTTCTTC.

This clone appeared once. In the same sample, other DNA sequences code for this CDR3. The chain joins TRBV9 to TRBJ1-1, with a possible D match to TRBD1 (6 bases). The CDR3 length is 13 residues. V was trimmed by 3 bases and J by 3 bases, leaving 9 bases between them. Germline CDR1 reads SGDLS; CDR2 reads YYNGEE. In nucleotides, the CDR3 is TGTGCCAGCAGCGAGGGGGTGGACACTGAAGCTTTCTTT. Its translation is CASSEGVDTEAFF. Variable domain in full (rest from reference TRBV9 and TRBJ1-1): DSGVTQTPKHLITATGQRVTLRCSPRSGDLSVYWYQQSLDQGLQFLIQYYNGEERAKGNILERFSAQQFPDLHSELNLSSLELGDSALYFCASSEGVDTEAFFGQGTRLTVV.

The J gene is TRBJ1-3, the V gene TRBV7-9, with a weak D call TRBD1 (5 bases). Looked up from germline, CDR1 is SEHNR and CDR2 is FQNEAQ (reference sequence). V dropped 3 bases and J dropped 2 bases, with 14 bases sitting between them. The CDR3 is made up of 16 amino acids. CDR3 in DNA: TGTGCCAGCAGCTTGTCAGGGCTGCGCCCTGGAAACACCATATATTTT. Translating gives CASSLSGLRPGNTIYF.

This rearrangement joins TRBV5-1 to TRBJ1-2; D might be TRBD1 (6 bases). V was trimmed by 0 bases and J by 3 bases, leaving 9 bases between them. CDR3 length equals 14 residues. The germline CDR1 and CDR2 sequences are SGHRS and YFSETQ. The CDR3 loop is CASSLDPGDYGYTF. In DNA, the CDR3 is TGCGCCAGCAGCTTGGATCCAGGGGACTATGGCTACACCTTC.

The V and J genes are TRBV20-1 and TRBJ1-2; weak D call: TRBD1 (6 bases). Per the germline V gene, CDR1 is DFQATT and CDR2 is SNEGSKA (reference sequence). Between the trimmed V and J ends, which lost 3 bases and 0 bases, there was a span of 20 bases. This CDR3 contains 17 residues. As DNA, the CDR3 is TGCAGTGCTAGTAGGCCGGGCAGGGGATTGGCTAACTATGGCTACACCTTC. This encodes CSASRPGRGLANYGYTF.

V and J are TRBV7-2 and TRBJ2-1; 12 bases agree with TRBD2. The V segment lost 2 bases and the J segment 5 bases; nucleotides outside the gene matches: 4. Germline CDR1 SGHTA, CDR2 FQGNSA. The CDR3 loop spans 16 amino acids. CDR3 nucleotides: TGTGCCAGCAGCTTAATGCTAGCGGGAGGGAACAATGAGCAGTTCTTC. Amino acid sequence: CASSLMLAGGNNEQFF.